This T cell receptor (beta chain) was captured by sequencing in a study of neurological immune-mediated disorders (dated by TCRdb to 2018 to 2020). Context from the whole study: The study compared peripheral blood TCR-beta repertoires of HTLV-I-associated myelopathy (HAM/TSP) patients, multiple sclerosis patients and healthy controls using UMI-based sequencing. Longitudinal samples, technical triplicates and paired sorted CD4+ and CD8+ T-cell subsets, alongside PBMC samples, were included among the 106 TCR-beta libraries. The cohort was made up of 60 to 75 subjects, consisting of some 14 HAM/TSP patients, some 35 multiple sclerosis patients and around 20 healthy controls. The investigation overall reported the following: The highest TCR clonal expansion was observed in HAM/TSP patients, whereas the lowest was observed in MS patients, even when compared with healthy controls. No identical CDR3 amino acid sequences were shared among expanded clones across subjects, suggesting private TCR-beta repertoires in all groups.

The germline V gene encodes CDR1 MDHEN and CDR2 SYDVKM. The CDR3 measures 20 amino acids from cysteine to phenylalanine. Of all the DNA, just the CDR3 is kept, 60 bases in frame from base 1. V is cut by 2 bases and J by 5 bases, and the space between the germline ends is 28 bases. cDNA was synthesized by template-switch 5'RACE using a primer carrying a 10-nucleotide random unique molecular identifier by which each TCR transcript was tagged. Every sequencing run yielded over 200 million TCR-beta sequences covering 15-18 subjects. The RNeasy kit was used for extraction of total RNA. TCR-beta VDJ regions were amplified with primers for the TCR constant region and the 5'RACE anchor, using the KAPA Real-time Library Amplification kit. A first PCR added sample indexes and Illumina adaptors, after which a second PCR increased the library yield. After Ampure bead purification, the TCR product of roughly 650 bp was size-selected on a 2% E-gel SizeSelection system. Library quality was checked on a Bioanalyzer, concentration was measured with Qubit, and libraries were quantified with the Kapa Library Quantification kit before pooling. Paired-end 2 x 150 bp sequencing of the libraries was performed on an Illumina HiSeq 2500. To increase sequence diversity, roughly 23-30% phiX was spiked into each library pool. Regarding the original processing steps: The UMI-based MiGEC pipeline processed quality-filtered reads and removed over 75% of raw TCR sequences during error correction. IMGT germline references were used for alignment of VDJ genes, and clonotypes were defined by a unique CDR3 amino acid sequence together with V-J genes. VDJtools evaluated clonal expansion, Shannon diversity and CDR3 relatedness (CalcPairwiseDistances, ClusterSamples); CLCbio workbench built phylogenetic trees. Using coefficient-of-variation modelling across technical triplicates, the study counted a clone as expanded if it had at least 8 unique UMIs. Using fastp trimming at Q25 and MiXCR clonotype assembly, TCRdb reanalyzed the public sequencing data and kept in-frame beta chains. Merged by CDR3 protein, the rows form single entries marked with the most common genes and DNA. TCRdb, not the original authors, processed these V and J calls. The sample profile shows 25,000 to 35,000 distinct CDR3 sequences; 12% of them were found once. The ten biggest clones cover about 5.6% of the sample.

Healthy controls were blood bank volunteers in Maryland, USA. Unsorted PBMC libraries were generated from 2 million PBMCs stored in RNAlater at -80 °C until RNA extraction. Peripheral blood was subjected to Ficoll-Hypaque density gradient centrifugation to isolate PBMCs, which were then cryopreserved in liquid nitrogen. This clonotype occurred many times. Its antigen specificity is not known. No base-level quality is on record; no much larger clone is a single base apart. This clonotype was obtained from a woman aged 55-70 years in good health. The chain joins TRBV28 to TRBJ2-1; the D gene is not confidently resolved. The sample taken for sequencing was PBMCs. The nucleotide sequence is TGTGCCAGCAGTTTACCCCACGCCGGTAGGGAACCACCACACCACAATGAGCAGTTCTTC. This translates into CASSLPHAGREPPHHNEQFF.